This T cell receptor beta chain was observed in a study of blood T cell repertoires in COVID-19. Study summary: Sites in the United States, Italy and Spain provided acute and convalescent COVID-19 samples.

This clone was seen more than once but under ten times. Original analysis: It was from reference gene primer amplification that nucleated cell counts were estimated. Sequencing used immunoSEQ multiplex PCR; TCRdb keeps in-frame clones, though not all of them. D and trimming were read from the DNA, whereas the V and J calls and clone size are those reported in that table. The sample holds under 65,000 clones; 70% to 90% are singletons and the top ten take around 2.2%. This clonotype was sampled from a human donor in a cohort sampled during active COVID-19. The sequencing input was peripheral blood.

CDR3 bases: TGTGCCAGCAGCACGCGGACTAGAGCAGAGAATGAGCAGTTCTTC. Amino acid sequence: CASSTRTRAENEQFF. The chain employs TRBV11-2 and TRBJ2-1; 7 bases map to TRBD2. The J segment lost 7 bases and the V segment lost 5 bases, leaving 11 bases of the junction unmatched. This CDR3 is built from 15 residues. Germline lookup yields CDR1 SGHAT and CDR2 FQNNGV.